This T cell receptor (beta chain) was sequenced for a study of T cell clones after liver transplantation. Study background: TCRbeta sequencing after a pre-transplant mixed lymphocyte reaction identified graft-donor-reactive clones, later tracked in post-transplant blood. Draws occurred before transplant, before withdrawal, and after complete or failed withdrawal.

The data were produced by immunoSEQ multiplex PCR, yet TCRdb's version contains in-frame clones alone and is incomplete. Counted here are 55,000 to 80,000 clones, roughly 90% occurring once; the ten biggest clones make up 2% to 3%. V trimming: 5 bases; J trimming: 8 bases; junction bases outside the gene matches: 9. CDR1 is KGHSH and CDR2 is LQKENI in the germline V gene. The CDR3 sequence is 15 residues long. Regarding the study as a whole: In 5 of 8 subjects, circulating graft-donor-reactive CD4 TCRbeta sequences fell significantly after transplant.

With respect to this clone: What it binds is unknown.

The material sequenced was CD4+ T cells from blood, taken before liver transplant. The chain couples TRBV18 to TRBJ1-6; 7 bases map to TRBD1. The receptor was derived from a human donor who received a liver transplant. The DNA for the CDR3 is TGTGCCAGCTCAGAACGGACAGGATGGGATTCACCCCTCCACTTT. Protein product: CASSERTGWDSPLHF.